A single sample gave rise to the 4 T cell receptor beta chains below, sequenced in a study of identical twins. TCRdb redid the calling of the 5' RACE reads with MiXCR, one entry per CDR3 protein. The repertoire has around 650,000 distinct CDR3 sequences, roughly 7.2% of them found once; the top ten carry over 1.5%. The sample was also linked to a second study, of yellow fever vaccine responses in identical twins.

Material: PBMCs. The source is a woman aged 18-29 years in good health.

The sample holds many counts of this clonotype. The rearrangement links TRBV28 to TRBJ2-6; possibly TRBD1 or TRBD2 for D (6 bases each). Germline-derived CDR1 and CDR2 are MDHEN and SYDVKM. Deletions cut 2 bases from V and 4 bases from J, with 15 bases between. CDR3 length: 17 amino acids. The CDR3 nucleotides read TGTGCCAGCAGTTTAATCTACCCGGGGGCGGGGGCCAACGTCCTGACTTTC. Translated, it gives CASSLIYPGAGANVLTF.

The chain joins TRBV12-3 or TRBV12-4 to TRBJ2-2, with a weak D call TRBD1 (6 bases). Trimming stripped 6 bases from V and 3 bases from J, with 14 bases between. CDR3 length: 15 residues. CDR3 in DNA: TGTGCCAGCAGCAGTAACAGGGTGCACACCGGGGAGCTGTTTTTT. Protein: CASSSNRVHTGELFF.

This clonotype was observed a few times. V is TRBV29-1 and J is TRBJ2-3; 7 bases match TRBD1. This CDR3 comprises 13 residues. Unmatched junction bases numbered 5, after V lost 3 bases and J lost 5 bases. In germline, CDR1 is SQVTM, CDR2 ANQGSEA. This CDR3 reads CSVERQGVDTQYF. The CDR3 DNA follows: TGCAGCGTTGAGCGCCAGGGGGTAGATACGCAGTATTTT.

V is TRBV3-1 and J is TRBJ2-2; 13 bases match TRBD2. Germline V lookup: CDR1 LGHDT, CDR2 YNNKEL (reference sequence). The V segment lost 4 bases and the J segment 0 bases; nucleotides outside the gene matches: 5. CDR3 length equals 18 residues. CDR3 sequence (DNA): TGTGCCAGCAGCCCTCAGACTAGCGGGAGGACGAACACCGGGGAGCTGTTTTTT. It encodes CASSPQTSGRTNTGELFF.